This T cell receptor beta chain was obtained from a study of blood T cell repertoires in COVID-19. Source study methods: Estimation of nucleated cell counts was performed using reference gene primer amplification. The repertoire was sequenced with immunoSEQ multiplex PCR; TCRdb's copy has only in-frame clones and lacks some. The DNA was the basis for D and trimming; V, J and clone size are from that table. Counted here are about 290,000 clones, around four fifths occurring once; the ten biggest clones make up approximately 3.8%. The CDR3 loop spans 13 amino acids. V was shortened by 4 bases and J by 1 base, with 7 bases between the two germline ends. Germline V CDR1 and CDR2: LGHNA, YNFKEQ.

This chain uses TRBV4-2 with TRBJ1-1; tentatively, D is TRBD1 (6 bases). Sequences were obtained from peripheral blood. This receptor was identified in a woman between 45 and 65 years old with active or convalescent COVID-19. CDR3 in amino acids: CASSPRGNTEAFF. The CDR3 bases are TGTGCCAGCAGCCCCAGGGGGAACACTGAAGCTTTCTTT.